These 21 T cell receptor beta chains were all obtained from the same sample, sequenced in a study of PD-1 blockade in classical Hodgkin lymphoma. Here immunoSEQ multiplex PCR was the method, and the copy in TCRdb shows in-frame clones only, minus some. This table holds approximately 26,000 clones, approximately 70% found once. No patient escaped relapse after autologous stem cell transplantation, and brentuximab vedotin exposure varied. The sample here was peripheral blood mononuclear cells (PBMCs), taken before the second cycle of nivolumab. The receptors were gathered from a human donor with classical Hodgkin lymphoma.

The chain uses TRBV10-1 and TRBJ2-7; 7 bases map to TRBD1. V lost 7 bases, J lost 5 bases, and 11 bases stayed unmatched. The length of the CDR3 is 14 residues. Germline CDR1 is WNHNN and CDR2 is SYGVQD (reference sequence). In DNA form, the CDR3 reads TGCGCCAGCAAAGCAAGGGGGCAAGGTAACGAGCAGTACTTC. This sequence encodes CASKARGQGNEQYF.

The chain combines TRBV5-4 with TRBJ2-1, with D perhaps matching TRBD2 (6 bases). The CDR3 is 16 residues long. Germline V CDR1 and CDR2: SGHNT, YYREEE (reference sequence). V dropped 4 bases and J dropped 7 bases, with 21 bases sitting between them. As DNA, the CDR3 is TGTGCCAGCAGCCCGGCGGCGGGGTCCGATGGAAATGAGCAGTTCTTC. Protein product: CASSPAAGSDGNEQFF.

This clone was picked up a small number of times. V and J are TRBV2 and TRBJ2-1; 10 nucleotides align to TRBD2. This CDR3 spans 16 amino acids. Germline V gene sequence: CDR1 SNHLY, CDR2 FYNNEI. The ends lost 1 base at V and 2 bases at J; junction bases unmatched: 2. The CDR3 spells CASSEVGLATYNEQFF. The CDR3 nucleotides are TGTGCCAGCAGTGAAGTGGGACTAGCGACCTACAATGAGCAGTTCTTC.

The DNA for the CDR3 is TGTGCCAGCAGCGTGTCGTTGGGTCAAGAGACCCAGTACTTC. Protein sequence: CASSVSLGQETQYF. This chain uses TRBV9 with TRBJ2-5; D is unresolved. The CDR3 runs 14 residues. Trimming removed 2 bases from V and 2 bases from J, with 10 bases in between. The germline V gene has CDR1 SGDLS and CDR2 YYNGEE.

The chain is built from TRBV6-5 and TRBJ2-1; D possibly uses TRBD1 or TRBD2 (5 bases each). In germline, CDR1 is MNHEY, CDR2 SVGAGI. V was pared by 3 bases and J by 9 bases, with 6 bases between. This CDR3 region has 11 residues. Here the CDR3 DNA reads TGTGCCAGCAGTTATGGGGGTGAGCAGTTCTTC. Translating it yields CASSYGGEQFF.

CDR3 region: CASSVAGGLETQYF. In DNA form, the CDR3 reads TGTGCCAGCAGCGTAGCGGGGGGGCTGGAGACCCAGTACTTC. This rearrangement joins TRBV9 to TRBJ2-5, with 8 bases fitting TRBD2. Germline trimming cut 0 bases from V and 5 bases from J; bases unmatched to any gene: 3. The CDR3 length is 14 residues. Germline values: CDR1 SGDLS, CDR2 YYNGEE.

This chain joins TRBV7-9 and TRBJ2-1, with 9 bases identical to TRBD2. The CDR3 consists of 16 residues. Germline V lookup: CDR1 SEHNR, CDR2 FQNEAQ (reference sequence). J was trimmed by 8 bases and V by 2 bases; bases with no gene match: 10. As DNA, the CDR3 is TGTGCCAGCAGCTTACTAGCGGGACGCCCGGGGGATGAGCAGTTCTTC. Protein product: CASSLLAGRPGDEQFF.

The chain couples TRBV5-4 to TRBJ1-6; D possibly corresponds to TRBD1 (6 bases). V dropped 0 bases and J dropped 10 bases, with 14 bases sitting between them. The germline gives CDR1 SGHNT, CDR2 YYREEE (reference sequence). CDR3 length equals 15 residues. CDR3: CASSLGVAGESPLHF. CDR3 nucleotides: TGTGCCAGCAGCTTGGGGGTGGCAGGGGAATCACCCCTCCACTTT.

The gene calls are TRBV6-5 and TRBJ2-7; 12 bases align to TRBD2. V trimming: 4 bases; J trimming: 2 bases; junction bases outside the gene matches: 3. Germline CDR1 MNHEY, CDR2 SVGAGI. The CDR3 has 15 residues. CDR3 in amino acids: CASSLLAGGPYEQYV. The CDR3 bases are TGTGCCAGCAGTTTACTAGCGGGGGGCCCCTACGAGCAGTACGTC.

This clone has more than one count but fewer than ten. The rearrangement uses TRBV15 and TRBJ1-4; D unresolved. The CDR3 is made up of 15 amino acids. Germline V gene sequence: CDR1 LNHNV, CDR2 YYDKDF (reference sequence). Trimming took off 0 bases at V and 8 bases at J, with 13 bases between the two ends. The CDR3 loop is CATSRDQRRVEKLFF. The CDR3 DNA follows: TGTGCCACCAGCAGAGATCAGCGGAGGGTGGAAAAACTGTTTTTT. Full variable domain (rest looked up from reference TRBV15 and TRBJ1-4): DAMVIQNPRYQVTQFGKPVTLSCSQTLNHNVMYWYQQKSSQAPKLLFHYYDKDFNNEADTPDNFQSRRPNTSFCFLDIRSPGLGDTAMYLCATSRDQRRVEKLFFGSGTQLSVL.

The chain has TRBV5-4 and TRBJ2-2; D uncertain. The length of the CDR3 is 16 residues. Trimming left V 4 bases short and J 3 bases short, with 16 bases between. Germline lookup yields CDR1 SGHNT and CDR2 YYREEE (reference sequence). CDR3 sequence reads: CASSPPGSVYTGELFF. CDR3 DNA: TGTGCCAGCAGCCCTCCGGGCAGCGTCTACACCGGGGAGCTGTTTTTT.

V gene TRBV27 combines with J gene TRBJ1-6; the match to TRBD1 covers 9 bases. The CDR3 contains 18 residues. Germline loops: CDR1 MNHEY, CDR2 SMNVEV (reference sequence). J lost 3 bases, V lost 4 bases, and 10 bases had no gene match. CDR3 nucleotide sequence: TGTGCCAGCAGTTACGGACAGGGGCCGGCAGGCTATAATTCACCCCTCCACTTT. Protein: CASSYGQGPAGYNSPLHF.

The chain combines TRBV9 with TRBJ2-7; unclear D gene. CDR1 SGDLS and CDR2 YYNGEE come from the germline V gene. CDR3 length: 10 amino acids. Trimming stripped 5 bases from V and 3 bases from J, with 3 bases between. The DNA for the CDR3 is TGTGCCAGCAGTCTCTACGAGCAGTACTTC. It yields the protein CASSLYEQYF.

The chain employs TRBV19 and TRBJ2-3, with TRBD2 matching over 16 bases. CDR1 and CDR2 (germline): LNHDA, SQIVND (reference sequence). V lost 6 bases, J lost 3 bases, and 9 bases stayed unmatched. The CDR3 loop spans 18 amino acids. The CDR3 here is CASSPLGLAGGPTDTQYF. Here the CDR3 DNA reads TGTGCCAGTAGCCCACTGGGACTAGCGGGAGGGCCGACAGATACGCAGTATTTT.

This clone was seen a single time. The genes are TRBV19 and TRBJ1-4; possible D gene TRBD1, 6 bases. CDR1 is LNHDA, CDR2 SQIVND, per germline (reference sequence). The CDR3 has 15 amino acids. Trimming cost V 5 bases and J 7 bases, with 17 bases left between them. CDR3 sequence: CASSDPPATGEKLFF. In nucleotides, the CDR3 is TGTGCCAGTAGTGATCCGCCCGCGACAGGTGAAAAACTGTTTTTT.

The rearrangement uses TRBV5-5 and TRBJ1-2; D is unresolved. The V end was cut by 0 bases, the J end by 0 bases, with 9 bases between. Per germline, CDR1 SGHKS and CDR2 YYEKEE (reference sequence). The CDR3 covers 15 residues. CDR3 loop: CASSLAAATNYGYTF. The CDR3 DNA sequence: TGTGCCAGCAGCTTGGCCGCGGCAACTAACTATGGCTACACCTTC.

The chain links TRBV18 to TRBJ1-2; 9 nucleotides align to TRBD1. V lost 1 base, J lost 5 bases, and 5 bases stayed unmatched. Germline V lookup: CDR1 KGHSH, CDR2 LQKENI. There are 15 residues in the CDR3. CDR3 region: CASSPLADRGYGYTF. CDR3 DNA sequence: TGTGCCAGCTCACCACTGGCGGACAGGGGTTATGGCTACACCTTC.

V usage is TRBV29-1 and J usage is TRBJ2-6; no firm D call. The V gene lost 4 bases and the J gene lost 2 bases, with 6 bases spanning the gap. CDR3 length equals 13 residues. The germline CDR1 and CDR2 sequences are SQVTM and ANQGSEA. DNA for the CDR3: TGCAGCGTTGCCGAGACTGGGGCCAACGTCCTGACTTTC. Translation: CSVAETGANVLTF. Full variable domain (missing parts from reference TRBV29-1 and TRBJ2-6): SAVISQKPSRDICQRGTSLTIQCQVDSQVTMMFWYRQQPGQSLTLIATANQGSEATYESGFVIDKFPISRPNLTFSTLTVSNMSPEDSSIYLCSVAETGANVLTFGAGSRLTVL.

The J gene is TRBJ1-1, the V gene TRBV6-6, with unresolved D. This CDR3 has 13 residues. V lost 7 bases and J lost 0, with 9 bases in between. The V gene's germline CDR1 is MNHNY and CDR2 SVGAGI (reference sequence). The CDR3 DNA reads as TGTGCCAGCACCATATGGATGAACACTGAAGCTTTCTTT. The encoded protein is CASTIWMNTEAFF.

This sequence joins TRBV7-8 and TRBJ1-1, with 8 bases that match TRBD1. V lost 2 bases, J lost 1 base, and 3 bases stayed unmatched. The CDR3 contains 15 residues. Germline V gives CDR1 SGHVS, CDR2 FQNEAQ. The CDR3 bases are TGTGCCAGCAGCTTAATGGGACAGGCGAACACTGAAGCTTTCTTT. Residues: CASSLMGQANTEAFF.

The rearrangement uses TRBV5-4 and TRBJ1-1, with 9 bases aligning to TRBD1. V trimming: 4 bases; J trimming: 6 bases; junction bases outside the gene matches: 4. CDR1 and CDR2 from the germline V gene are SGHNT and YYREEE (reference sequence). This CDR3 region has 13 residues. The CDR3 bases are TGTGCCAGCAGCCTACAGGGGGCCCCTGAAGCTTTCTTT. Residues: CASSLQGAPEAFF.